Below are 20 T cell receptor beta chains sequenced from a single sample in a study of T cell responses to AZD1222 COVID-19 vaccine. The protocol was immunoSEQ multiplex PCR, while the TCRdb copy is restricted to in-frame clones and leaves out a portion. The sample gives 90,000 to 130,000 clones, around 84% of which show up once; about 3% is in the top ten. The material was peripheral blood, obtained on day 0 of AZD1222 vaccination. All receptors come from an adult in good health.

This chain joins TRBV28 and TRBJ1-1, with TRBD1 as a possible D gene (5 bases). The CDR3 totals 14 residues. V lost 4 bases and J lost 1, with 10 bases in between. The V gene's germline CDR1 is MDHEN and CDR2 SYDVKM. CDR3 region: CASSSQGRNTEAFF. Written as DNA, the CDR3 is TGTGCCAGCAGTTCTCAGGGTAGGAACACTGAAGCTTTCTTT. Drawing the rest from reference TRBV28 and TRBJ1-1, the complete variable domain is DVKVTQSSRYLVKRTGEKVFLECVQDMDHENMFWYRQDPGLGLRLIYFSYDVKMKEKGDIPEGYSVSREKKERFSLILESASTNQTSMYLCASSSQGRNTEAFFGQGTRLTVV.

This clone was seen a handful of times. The V gene is TRBV5-4, the J gene TRBJ2-1; 10 nucleotides align to TRBD1. CDR1 is SGHNT, CDR2 YYREEE, per germline (reference sequence). This CDR3 contains 13 residues. After removal of 9 bases from V and 8 bases from J, the junction contained 8 bases not matched to a gene. CDR3 DNA: TGTGCCACCAGGACAGGGGGGGCGGATGAGCAGTTCTTC. It encodes CATRTGGADEQFF.

As DNA, the CDR3 is TGCGCCAGCAGCATTGGACAGGATTTTTATGGCTACACCTTC. Translated: CASSIGQDFYGYTF. The V and J genes are TRBV5-1 and TRBJ1-2; 7 bases map to TRBD1. The CDR3 has 14 amino acids. From germline, CDR1 is SGHRS and CDR2 YFSETQ. V trimming: 4 bases; J trimming: 5 bases; junction bases outside the gene matches: 8. Combining the CDR3 with reference TRBV5-1 and TRBJ1-2 gives the whole variable domain KAGVTQTPRYLIKTRGQQVTLSCSPISGHRSVSWYQQTPGQGLQFLFEYFSETQRNKGNFPGRFSGRQFSNSRSEMNVSTLELGDSALYLCASSIGQDFYGYTFGSGTRLTVV.

This clone occurred a few times. The gene calls are TRBV7-2 and TRBJ2-5, with 7 bases aligning to TRBD1. The CDR3 contains 14 residues. Unmatched junction bases numbered 7, after V lost 5 bases and J lost 4 bases. CDR1 and CDR2 from the germline V gene are SGHTA and FQGNSA. The CDR3 DNA is TGTGCCAGCAGCAACACAGGGGCGTCAGAGACCCAGTACTTC. Translating it yields CASSNTGASETQYF.

V gene TRBV6-1 combines with J gene TRBJ1-5; 8 bases are shared with TRBD1. The CDR3 is made up of 16 amino acids. Germline CDR1 MNHNS, CDR2 SASEGT. J was trimmed by 0 bases and V by 3 bases; bases with no gene match: 4. The CDR3 spells CASSDPTGVSNQPQHF. The CDR3 DNA reads as TGTGCCAGCAGTGACCCGACAGGGGTTAGCAATCAGCCCCAGCATTTT.

This chain joins TRBV7-2 and TRBJ1-1; the D is unclear. The V end lost 2 bases, the J end lost 11 bases, and 12 bases lay between the germline ends. CDR3 length equals 12 residues. Germline CDR1 and CDR2: SGHTA and FQGNSA. The CDR3 DNA reads as TGTGCCAGCAGCTTATCGGCCAGTTCGGCTTTCTTT. Translation: CASSLSASSAFF.

The chain carries TRBV3-1 (or the pseudogene TRBV3-2) and TRBJ1-6, with a possible D match to TRBD1 (5 bases). The V end lost 2 bases, the J end lost 8 bases, and 13 bases lay between the germline ends. Germline V gene sequence: CDR1 LGHDT, CDR2 YNNKEL (reference sequence). The CDR3 is made up of 15 amino acids. The CDR3 sequence is CASSQIPQGDSPLHF. The CDR3 DNA reads TGTGCCAGCAGCCAAATCCCGCAGGGAGATTCACCCCTCCACTTT.

The rearrangement joins TRBV5-6 to TRBJ2-5; D call uncertain. The length of the CDR3 is 13 residues. V lost 1 base to trimming and J lost 5 bases, with 9 bases between them. Germline V gene sequence: CDR1 SGHDT, CDR2 YYEEEE. The CDR3 sequence is CASSLPPVETQYF. CDR3 nucleotide sequence: TGTGCCAGCAGCTTGCCGCCCGTGGAGACCCAGTACTTC. The entire variable domain, with the rest obtained from reference TRBV5-6 and TRBJ2-5, is as follows: DAGVTQSPTHLIKTRGQQVTLRCSPKSGHDTVSWYQQALGQGPQFIFQYYEEEERQRGNFPDRFSGHQFPNYSSELNVNALLLGDSALYLCASSLPPVETQYFGPGTRLLVL.

This clone was found a few times. The genes are TRBV7-3 and TRBJ2-1; 7 bases agree with TRBD1. Germline lookup yields CDR1 SGHTA and CDR2 FQGTGA. V gave up 4 bases and J gave up 7 bases; unmatched junction bases: 13. This CDR3 has 16 amino acids. The CDR3 is CASSSTGLPRENEQFF. The CDR3 nucleotides read TGTGCCAGCAGCTCGACAGGGTTGCCCCGCGAAAATGAGCAGTTCTTC.

The rearrangement uses TRBV6-5 and TRBJ1-3, with D perhaps matching TRBD1 (5 bases). The CDR3 has 15 amino acids. Trimming stripped 0 bases from V and 3 bases from J, with 9 bases between. Germline lookup yields CDR1 MNHEY and CDR2 SVGAGI. CDR3 protein: CASSYSGGVGNTIYF. In DNA, the CDR3 is TGTGCCAGCAGTTACTCGGGGGGGGTTGGAAACACCATATATTTT.

The chain recombines TRBV19 with TRBJ1-4, with 10 bases that match TRBD1. The CDR3 runs to 15 residues. Trimming removed 3 bases from V and 8 bases from J; junction bases left unmatched: 6. Germline V gene sequence: CDR1 LNHDA, CDR2 SQIVND (reference sequence). As DNA, the CDR3 is TGTGCCAGTAGTATCTCGGGACAGGGGAACGAAAAACTGTTTTTT. Translation gives CASSISGQGNEKLFF.

The chain employs TRBV7-2 and TRBJ1-3; D remains ambiguous. Germline loops: CDR1 SGHTA, CDR2 FQGNSA. V was shortened by 3 bases and J by 0 bases, with 9 bases between the two germline ends. This CDR3 spans 15 amino acids. Here the CDR3 DNA reads TGTGCCAGCAGCTTTGGCACGAGCTCTGGAAACACCATATATTTT. It yields the protein CASSFGTSSGNTIYF.

The chain carries TRBV19 and TRBJ2-6; D is unclear. The CDR3 runs 12 residues. Germline V gene lookup returns CDR1 LNHDA and CDR2 SQIVND (reference sequence). Between the trimmed V and J ends, which lost 11 bases and 2 bases, there was a span of 7 bases. This CDR3 reads CACHTGANVLTF. CDR3 nucleotides: TGTGCCTGTCATACTGGGGCCAACGTCCTGACTTTC.

The chain joins TRBV2 to TRBJ2-7; 11 positions match TRBD2. From germline, CDR1 is SNHLY and CDR2 FYNNEI. There are 15 residues in the CDR3. With V trimmed by 5 bases and J by 4 bases, 7 bases remained unmatched. As DNA, the CDR3 is TGTGCCAGCAGTCCTCAACTAGCGGGGGTATACGAGCAGTACTTC. This translates into CASSPQLAGVYEQYF.

The chain employs TRBV10-2 and TRBJ1-1; a weak D match, TRBD1 (6 bases). With 6 bases removed from V and 3 bases from J, the gap between germline ends came to 17 bases. The CDR3 consists of 15 residues. Germline V gene lookup returns CDR1 WSHSY and CDR2 SAAADI. In nucleotides, the CDR3 is TGCGCCAGCAGGGGGGCGAGGGAATGGGACACTGAAGCTTTCTTT. Its translation: CASRGAREWDTEAFF.

This clone is a singleton in its sample. The genes are TRBV24-1 and TRBJ2-5; no clear D. Germline-derived CDR1 and CDR2 are KGHDR and SFDVKD. V gave up 5 bases and J gave up 3 bases, with 9 bases separating them. CDR3 length: 13 amino acids. This CDR3 reads CATSGGQKETQYF. CDR3 sequence (DNA): TGTGCCACCAGTGGCGGTCAAAAAGAGACCCAGTACTTC.

The gene calls are TRBV20-1 and TRBJ2-3; D is perhaps TRBD2 (5 bases). Deletions cut 3 bases from V and 6 bases from J, with 22 bases between. This CDR3 has 16 residues. Germline CDR1 and CDR2: DFQATT and SNEGSKA (reference sequence). The CDR3 here is CSASPELASLRDTQYF. Written as DNA, the CDR3 is TGCAGTGCTAGTCCGGAGTTAGCGTCCCTTCGGGATACGCAGTATTTT.

The chain combines TRBV2 with TRBJ1-5; 8 nucleotides align to TRBD1. With 8 bases clipped from V and 6 bases from J, the junction kept 15 bases outside the gene matches. The CDR3 consists of 16 residues. Germline CDR1 and CDR2: SNHLY and FYNNEI. The CDR3 DNA follows: TGTGCCAGCCCGACAGGGGACGGACCCTCCTGTCAGCCCCAGCATTTT. Amino acids: CASPTGDGPSCQPQHF. The complete variable domain, with remaining parts taken from reference TRBV2 and TRBJ1-5, reads EPEVTQTPSHQVTQMGQEVILRCVPISNHLYFYWYRQILGQKVEFLVSFYNNEISEKSEIFDDQFSVERPDGSNFTLKIRSTKLEDSAMYFCASPTGDGPSCQPQHFGDGTRLSIL.

The chain uses TRBV7-9 and TRBJ1-2; TRBD1 might be the D (5 bases). The CDR3 spans 14 residues. V was trimmed by 5 bases and J by 4 bases, leaving 14 bases between them. CDR1 SEHNR and CDR2 FQNEAQ come from the germline V gene (reference sequence). The CDR3 sequence is CASSTAGRTYGYTF. The CDR3 region has the DNA TGTGCCAGCAGCACCGCGGGACGGACCTATGGCTACACCTTC.

The chain employs TRBV19 and TRBJ1-5, with a possible D match to TRBD1 (5 bases). This CDR3 has 16 residues. V was shortened by 5 bases and J by 1 base, with 15 bases between the two germline ends. In germline, CDR1 is LNHDA, CDR2 SQIVND (reference sequence). This CDR3 reads CASSSAGRVSNQPQHF. The CDR3 DNA sequence: TGTGCCAGTAGTTCGGCAGGGAGGGTAAGCAATCAGCCCCAGCATTTT.